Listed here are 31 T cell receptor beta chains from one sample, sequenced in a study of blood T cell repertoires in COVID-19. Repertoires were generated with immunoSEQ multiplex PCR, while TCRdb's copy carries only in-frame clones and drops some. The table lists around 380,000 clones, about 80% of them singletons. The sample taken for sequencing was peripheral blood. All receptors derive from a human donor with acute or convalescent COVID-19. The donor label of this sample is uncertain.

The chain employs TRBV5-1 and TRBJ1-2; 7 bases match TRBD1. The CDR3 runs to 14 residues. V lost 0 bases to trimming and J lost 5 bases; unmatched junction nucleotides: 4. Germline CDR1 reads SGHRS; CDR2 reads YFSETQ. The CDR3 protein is CASSLEGGEYGYTF. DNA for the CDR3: TGCGCCAGCAGCTTGGAAGGGGGCGAATATGGCTACACCTTC.

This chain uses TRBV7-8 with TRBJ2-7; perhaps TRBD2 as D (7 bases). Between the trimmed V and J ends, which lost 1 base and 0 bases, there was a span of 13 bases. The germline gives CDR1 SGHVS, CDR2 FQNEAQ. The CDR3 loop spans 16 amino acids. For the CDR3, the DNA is TGTGCCAGCAGCTTAGGGGGGGGGCGGATCTCCTACGAGCAGTACTTC. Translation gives CASSLGGGRISYEQYF.

CDR3 bases: TGCGCCAGCAGCGTGGGACAGCCACTCTATGGCTACACCTTC. Amino acid sequence: CASSVGQPLYGYTF. The rearrangement joins TRBV5-1 to TRBJ1-2; 7 bases are shared with TRBD1. The CDR3 length is 14 residues. Per germline, CDR1 SGHRS and CDR2 YFSETQ. The trim removed 4 bases at V and 4 bases at J, leaving 7 bases unmatched.

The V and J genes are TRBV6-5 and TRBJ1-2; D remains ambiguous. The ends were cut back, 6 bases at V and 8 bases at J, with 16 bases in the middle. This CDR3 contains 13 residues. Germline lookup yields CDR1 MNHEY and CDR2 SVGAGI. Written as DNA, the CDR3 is TGTGCCAGCAGCCCCGGCCCTGAGGGCGGCTACACCTTC. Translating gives CASSPGPEGGYTF.

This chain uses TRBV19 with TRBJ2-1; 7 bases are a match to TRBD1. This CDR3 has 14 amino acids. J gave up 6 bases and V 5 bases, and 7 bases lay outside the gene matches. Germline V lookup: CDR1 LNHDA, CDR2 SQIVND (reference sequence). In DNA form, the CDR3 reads TGTGCCAGTAGTTCAGAGACAGGGCGCAATGAGCAGTTCTTC. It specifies CASSSETGRNEQFF.

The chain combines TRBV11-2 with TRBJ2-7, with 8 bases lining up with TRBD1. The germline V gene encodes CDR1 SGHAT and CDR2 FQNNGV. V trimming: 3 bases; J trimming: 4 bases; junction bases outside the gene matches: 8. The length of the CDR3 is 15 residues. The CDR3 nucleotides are TGTGCCAGCAGCTTGACCGGGACAGGTTTGTACGAGCAGTACTTC. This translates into CASSLTGTGLYEQYF.

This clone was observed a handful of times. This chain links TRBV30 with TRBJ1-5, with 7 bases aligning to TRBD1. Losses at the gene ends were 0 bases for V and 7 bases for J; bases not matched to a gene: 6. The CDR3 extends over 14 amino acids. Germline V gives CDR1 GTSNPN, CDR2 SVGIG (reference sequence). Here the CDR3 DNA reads TGTGCCTGGAGTGTACAAGGGGGCCGGCAGCCCCAGCATTTT. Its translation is CAWSVQGGRQPQHF.

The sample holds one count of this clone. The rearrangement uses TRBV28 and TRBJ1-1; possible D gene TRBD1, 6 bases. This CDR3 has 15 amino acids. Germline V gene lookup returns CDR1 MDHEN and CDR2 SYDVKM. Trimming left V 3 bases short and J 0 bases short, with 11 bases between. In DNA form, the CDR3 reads TGTGCCAGCAGTTTTGGACAGACCCTGAACACTGAAGCTTTCTTT. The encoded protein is CASSFGQTLNTEAFF.

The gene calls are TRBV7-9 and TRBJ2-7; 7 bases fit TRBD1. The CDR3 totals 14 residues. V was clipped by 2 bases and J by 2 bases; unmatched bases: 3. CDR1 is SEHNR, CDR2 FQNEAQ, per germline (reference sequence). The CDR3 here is CASSLFGTAYEQYF. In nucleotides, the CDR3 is TGTGCCAGCAGCTTATTTGGGACAGCCTACGAGCAGTACTTC.

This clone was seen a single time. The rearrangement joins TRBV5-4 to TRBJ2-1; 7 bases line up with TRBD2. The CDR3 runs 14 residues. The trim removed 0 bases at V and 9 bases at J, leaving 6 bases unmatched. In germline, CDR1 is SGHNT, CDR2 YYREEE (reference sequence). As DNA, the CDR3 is TGTGCCAGCAGCTTGGGGCGGGAGTGGGGTGAGCAGTTCTTC. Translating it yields CASSLGREWGEQFF.

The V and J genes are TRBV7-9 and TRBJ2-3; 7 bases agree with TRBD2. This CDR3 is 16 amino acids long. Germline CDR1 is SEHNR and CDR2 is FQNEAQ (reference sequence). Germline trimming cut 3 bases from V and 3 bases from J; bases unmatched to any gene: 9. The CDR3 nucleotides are TGTGCCAGCAGCTTGATGTCGGGGGGTAGGACAGATACGCAGTATTTT. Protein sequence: CASSLMSGGRTDTQYF. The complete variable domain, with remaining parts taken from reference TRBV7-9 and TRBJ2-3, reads DTGVSQNPRHKITKRGQNVTFRCDPISEHNRLYWYRQTLGQGPEFLTYFQNEAQLEKSRLLSDRFSAERPKGSFSTLEIQRTEQGDSAMYLCASSLMSGGRTDTQYFGPGTRLTVL.

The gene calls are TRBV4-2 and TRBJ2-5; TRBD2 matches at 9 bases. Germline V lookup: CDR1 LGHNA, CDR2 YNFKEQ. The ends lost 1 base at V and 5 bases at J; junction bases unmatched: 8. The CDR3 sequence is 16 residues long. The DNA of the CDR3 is TGTGCCAGCAGCCAAGGTGGCGGGGGGGGAGAGGAGACCCAGTACTTC. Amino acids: CASSQGGGGGEETQYF.

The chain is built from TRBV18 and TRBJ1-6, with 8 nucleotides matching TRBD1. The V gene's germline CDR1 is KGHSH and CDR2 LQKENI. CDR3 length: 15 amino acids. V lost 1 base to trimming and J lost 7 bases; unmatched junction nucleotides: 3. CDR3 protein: CASSPQGQDNSPLHF. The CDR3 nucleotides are TGTGCCAGCTCACCACAGGGACAGGACAATTCACCCCTCCACTTT.

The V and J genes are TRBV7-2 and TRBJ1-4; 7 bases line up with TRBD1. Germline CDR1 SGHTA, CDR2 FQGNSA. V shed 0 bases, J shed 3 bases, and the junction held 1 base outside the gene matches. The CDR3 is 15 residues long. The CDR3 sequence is CASSLAGQSNEKLFF. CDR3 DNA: TGTGCCAGCAGCTTAGCGGGACAGTCTAATGAAAAACTGTTTTTT.

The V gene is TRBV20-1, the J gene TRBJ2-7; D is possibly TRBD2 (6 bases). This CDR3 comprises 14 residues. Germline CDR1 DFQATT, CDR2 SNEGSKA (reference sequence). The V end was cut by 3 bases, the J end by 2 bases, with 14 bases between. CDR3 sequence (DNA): TGCAGTGCTAGTTGGAGCCCGGGGGCCTACGAGCAGTACTTC. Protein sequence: CSASWSPGAYEQYF.

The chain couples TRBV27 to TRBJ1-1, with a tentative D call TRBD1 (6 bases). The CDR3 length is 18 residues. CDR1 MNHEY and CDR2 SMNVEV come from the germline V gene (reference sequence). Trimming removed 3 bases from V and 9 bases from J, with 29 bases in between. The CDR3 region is CASSFESGERGSVRKAFF. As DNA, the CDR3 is TGTGCCAGCAGTTTCGAGTCAGGGGAAAGGGGGTCTGTGCGAAAAGCTTTCTTT.

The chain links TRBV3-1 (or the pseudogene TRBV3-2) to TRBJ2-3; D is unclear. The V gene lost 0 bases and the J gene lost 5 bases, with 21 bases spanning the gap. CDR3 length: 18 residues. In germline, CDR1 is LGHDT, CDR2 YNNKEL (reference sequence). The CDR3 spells CASSQDRLSTAEEDTQYF. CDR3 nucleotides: TGTGCCAGCAGCCAAGATCGTTTGTCTACCGCTGAGGAAGATACGCAGTATTTT.

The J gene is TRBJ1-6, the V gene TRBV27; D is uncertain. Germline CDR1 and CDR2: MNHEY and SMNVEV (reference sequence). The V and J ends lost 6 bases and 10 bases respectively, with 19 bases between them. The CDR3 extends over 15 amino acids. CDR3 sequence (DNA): TGTGCCAGCAGCGGGGAACGGACCCCGGGGTCACCCCTCCACTTT. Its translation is CASSGERTPGSPLHF.

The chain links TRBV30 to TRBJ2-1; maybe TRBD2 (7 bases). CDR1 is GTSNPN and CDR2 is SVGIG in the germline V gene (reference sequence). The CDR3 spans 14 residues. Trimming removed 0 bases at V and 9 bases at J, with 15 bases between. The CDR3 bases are TGTGCCTGGAGTGTAAGGGGGAGGGCCGCTGAGCAGTTCTTC. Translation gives CAWSVRGRAAEQFF.

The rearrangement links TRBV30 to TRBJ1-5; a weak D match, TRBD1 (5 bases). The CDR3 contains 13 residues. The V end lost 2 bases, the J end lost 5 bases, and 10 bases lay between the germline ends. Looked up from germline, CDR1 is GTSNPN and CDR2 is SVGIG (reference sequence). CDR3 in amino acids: CAWSLDTDQPQHF. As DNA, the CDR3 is TGTGCCTGGAGTTTGGACACCGATCAGCCCCAGCATTTT.

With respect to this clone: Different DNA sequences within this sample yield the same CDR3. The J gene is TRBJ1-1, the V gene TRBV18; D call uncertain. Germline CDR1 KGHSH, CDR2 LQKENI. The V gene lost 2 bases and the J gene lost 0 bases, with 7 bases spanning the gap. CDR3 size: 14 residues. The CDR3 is CASSPSGMNTEAFF. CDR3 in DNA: TGTGCCAGCTCACCAAGCGGCATGAACACTGAAGCTTTCTTT.

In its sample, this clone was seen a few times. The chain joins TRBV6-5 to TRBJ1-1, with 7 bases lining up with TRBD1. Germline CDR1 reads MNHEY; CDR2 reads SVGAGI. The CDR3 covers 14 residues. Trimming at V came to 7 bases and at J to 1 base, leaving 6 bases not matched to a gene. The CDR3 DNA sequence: TGTGCCAGCATTTTCGGGACAGCGAACACTGAAGCTTTCTTT. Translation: CASIFGTANTEAFF.

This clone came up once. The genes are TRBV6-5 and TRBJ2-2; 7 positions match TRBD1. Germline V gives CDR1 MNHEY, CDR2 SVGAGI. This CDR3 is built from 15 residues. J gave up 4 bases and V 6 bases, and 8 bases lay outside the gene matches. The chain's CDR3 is CASSRRQGGTGELFF. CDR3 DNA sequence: TGTGCCAGCAGCCGAAGACAGGGTGGCACCGGGGAGCTGTTTTTT.

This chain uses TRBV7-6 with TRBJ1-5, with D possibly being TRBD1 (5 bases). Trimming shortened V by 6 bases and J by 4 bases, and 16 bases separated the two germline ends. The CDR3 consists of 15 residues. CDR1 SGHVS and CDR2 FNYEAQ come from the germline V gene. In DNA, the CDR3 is TGTGCCAGCAGTAGTGACAGAAGTCGGAATCAGCCCCAGCATTTT. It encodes CASSSDRSRNQPQHF.

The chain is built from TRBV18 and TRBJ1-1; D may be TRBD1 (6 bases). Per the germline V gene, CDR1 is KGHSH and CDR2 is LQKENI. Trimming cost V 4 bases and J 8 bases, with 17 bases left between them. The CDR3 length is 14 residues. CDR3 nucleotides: TGTGCCAGCTCACAAAGCCAGGGGAGCGAAGAAGCTTTCTTT. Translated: CASSQSQGSEEAFF.

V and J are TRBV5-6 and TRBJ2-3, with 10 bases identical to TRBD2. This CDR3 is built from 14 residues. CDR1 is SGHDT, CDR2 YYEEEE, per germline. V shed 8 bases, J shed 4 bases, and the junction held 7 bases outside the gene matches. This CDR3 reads CASSGGNFADTQYF. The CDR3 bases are TGTGCCAGTAGCGGGGGGAATTTCGCAGATACGCAGTATTTT.

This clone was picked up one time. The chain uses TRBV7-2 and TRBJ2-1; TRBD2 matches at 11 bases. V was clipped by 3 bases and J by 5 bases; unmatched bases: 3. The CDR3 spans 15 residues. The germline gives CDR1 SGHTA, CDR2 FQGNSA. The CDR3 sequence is CASSFLTSGNNEQFF. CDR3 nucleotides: TGTGCCAGCAGCTTTCTGACTAGCGGGAACAATGAGCAGTTCTTC.

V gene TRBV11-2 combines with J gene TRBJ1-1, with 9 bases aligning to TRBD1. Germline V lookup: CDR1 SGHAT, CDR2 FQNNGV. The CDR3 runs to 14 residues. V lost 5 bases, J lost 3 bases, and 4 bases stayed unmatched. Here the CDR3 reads CASSQTGGDTEAFF. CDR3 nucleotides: TGTGCCAGCAGCCAGACAGGGGGAGACACTGAAGCTTTCTTT.

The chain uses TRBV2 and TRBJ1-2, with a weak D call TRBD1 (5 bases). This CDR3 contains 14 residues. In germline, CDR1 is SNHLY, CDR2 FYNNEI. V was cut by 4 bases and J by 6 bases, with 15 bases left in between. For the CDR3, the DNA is TGTGCCAGCAGTGTCAGTCAGGGAGGGGATGGCTACACCTTC. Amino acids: CASSVSQGGDGYTF.

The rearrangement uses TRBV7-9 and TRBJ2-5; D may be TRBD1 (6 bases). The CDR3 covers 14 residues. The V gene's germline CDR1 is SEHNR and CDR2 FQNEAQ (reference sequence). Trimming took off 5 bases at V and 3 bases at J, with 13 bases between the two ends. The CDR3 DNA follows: TGTGCCAGCAGCAAATGGACAGCCGAAGAGACCCAGTACTTC. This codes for CASSKWTAEETQYF.

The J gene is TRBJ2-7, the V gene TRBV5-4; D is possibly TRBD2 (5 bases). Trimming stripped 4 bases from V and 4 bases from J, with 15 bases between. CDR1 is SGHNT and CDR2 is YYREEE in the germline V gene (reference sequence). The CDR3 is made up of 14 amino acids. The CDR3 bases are TGTGCCAGCAGCCACGGGGAGAGAGGATACGAGCAGTACTTC. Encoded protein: CASSHGERGYEQYF.